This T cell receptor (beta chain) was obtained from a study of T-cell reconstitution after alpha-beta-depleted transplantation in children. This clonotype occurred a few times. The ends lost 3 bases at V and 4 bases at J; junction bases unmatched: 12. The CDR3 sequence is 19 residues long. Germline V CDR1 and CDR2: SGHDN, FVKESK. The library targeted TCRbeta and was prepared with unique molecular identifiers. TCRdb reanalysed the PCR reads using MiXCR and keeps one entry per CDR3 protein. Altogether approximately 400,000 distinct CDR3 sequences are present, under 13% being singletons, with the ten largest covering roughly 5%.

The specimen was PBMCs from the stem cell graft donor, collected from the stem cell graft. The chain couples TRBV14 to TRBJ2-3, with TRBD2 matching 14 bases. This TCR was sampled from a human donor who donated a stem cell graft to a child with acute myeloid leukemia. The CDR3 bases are TGTGCCAGCAGCCACCCAGATCCCGGACTAGCGGGGGGAGCAGATACGCAGTATTTT. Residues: CASSHPDPGLAGGADTQYF. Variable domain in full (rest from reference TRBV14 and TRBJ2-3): EAGVTQFPSHSVIEKGQTVTLRCDPISGHDNLYWYRRVMGKEIKFLLHFVKESKQDESGMPNNRFLAERTGGTYSTLKVQPAELEDSGVYFCASSHPDPGLAGGADTQYFGPGTRLTVL.